A single TCR beta chain is shown here with its context. The antigen is undetermined. The V and J ends lost 4 bases and 3 bases, in that order; junction bases with no gene match: 9. This CDR3 comprises 15 residues. Germline V gives CDR1 SGHKS, CDR2 YYEKEE (reference sequence). Amplification targeted TCR beta CDR3 regions from RNA transcripts. The HTBI primer set served for first-round RT-PCR of the TCR CDR3. TCRdb itself ran the multiplex PCR reads through MiXCR, one entry per CDR3 protein. The repertoire holds roughly 580,000 distinct CDR3 sequences, with approximately 13% as singletons. This record comes from a study of T cells in Graves' hyperthyroidism and ophthalmopathy. General study results and limits: Classification by a 13 V-J model distinguished ophthalmopathy from stable hyperthyroidism.

Those patients with uncontrolled infection, other autoimmune disease, pregnancy or lactation were excluded. Out of about 10 ml of fresh peripheral blood came the PBMCs. The chain employs TRBV5-5 and TRBJ2-7; 8 bases line up with TRBD1. This TCR was sampled from a woman aged 30 to 39 with Graves' hyperthyroidism that later progressed to Graves' ophthalmopathy. The source material was blood. CDR3 in amino acids: CASSLGQGGFYEQYF. As DNA, the CDR3 is TGTGCCAGCAGCCTCGGACAGGGTGGGTTCTACGAGCAGTACTTC. The full variable domain, completed using reference TRBV5-5 and TRBJ2-7, is DAGVTQSPTHLIKTRGQQVTLRCSPISGHKSVSWYQQVLGQGPQFIFQYYEKEERGRGNFPDRFSARQFPNYSSELNVNALLLGDSALYLCASSLGQGGFYEQYFGPGTRLTVT.